The entry below describes one T cell receptor beta chain. The ends lost 8 bases at V and 6 bases at J; junction bases unmatched: 2. The CDR3 runs to 13 residues. Per the germline V gene, CDR1 is LNHDA and CDR2 is SQIVND (reference sequence). This specimen belongs to a study of blood T cell repertoires in COVID-19. Study information: Sites across the United States, Italy and Spain contributed samples from acute and convalescent COVID-19. From T cells, B-cell-depleted T cells, or PBMCs came the material, which was cDNA or gDNA.

How the authors handled the data: The authors estimated nucleated cell counts from reference gene primer amplification. Generated by immunoSEQ multiplex PCR, the TCRdb table keeps only in-frame clones and is missing some. V, J and clone size reflect that table, while D and trimming were determined from the DNA. There are about 78,000 clones in the sample; about 89% occur only once, and 4.5% to 5.5% lies in the top ten. This TCR derives from a man aged 45 to 65 with active or convalescent COVID-19. The genes are TRBV19 and TRBJ1-6; 9 nucleotides agree with TRBD1. The sample comprised peripheral blood. The CDR3 is CASGTGPNSPLHF. CDR3 in DNA: TGTGCCAGTGGGACAGGGCCTAATTCACCCCTCCACTTT.